The 23 T cell receptor beta chains in this list originate from one sample, sequenced in a study of blood T cells in healthy people across ages. Combining a sample-barcoded 5' primer with a J-beta primer mix, a second PCR ran for 7 to 11 cycles. TCRdb called the 5' RACE reads again in MiXCR, with one record for every CDR3 protein. The sample contains around 1,700,000 distinct CDR3 sequences, approximately 28% of which appear only once. The sequencing input was blood. These receptors all stem from a woman aged 25 to 39 in good health.

This clonotype was counted ten times or more. The gene calls are TRBV6-5 and TRBJ1-2; TRBD1 agrees at 7 bases. The junction had 7 bases not matched to a gene; V was cut back by 6 bases and J by 6 bases. The CDR3 extends over 13 amino acids. Germline CDR1 is MNHEY and CDR2 is SVGAGI. The CDR3 bases are TGTGCCAGCAGCAGGGGGTTTTCGGATGGCTACACCTTC. As protein: CASSRGFSDGYTF.

This chain joins TRBV27 and TRBJ1-2, with TRBD1 as a possible D gene (5 bases). V was clipped by 5 bases and J by 5 bases, with 18 bases between them. This CDR3 comprises 15 residues. CDR1 and CDR2 (germline): MNHEY, SMNVEV (reference sequence). CDR3 nucleotide sequence: TGTGCCAGCAGTCCGCAACAGGCTAACCGTTATGGCTACACCTTC. Residues: CASSPQQANRYGYTF.

Comments on this clonotype: A much larger clone lies a single base off, so this may be a read error. V gene TRBV20-1 combines with J gene TRBJ2-5; 8 nucleotides match TRBD2. The end of the DNA fits TRBJ2-7 better, so the J call may be wrong. Germline V lookup: CDR1 DFQATT, CDR2 SNEGSKA (reference sequence). This CDR3 has 15 amino acids. Here the CDR3 DNA reads TGCAGTGCTAGCCCCCTTAGCGGGGTGGGGCGCGAGCAGTACTTC. This encodes CSASPLSGVGREQYF.

This rearrangement joins TRBV7-8 to TRBJ2-1, with TRBD2 as a possible D gene (6 bases). Germline V gives CDR1 SGHVS, CDR2 FQNEAQ. CDR3 length: 16 residues. V lost 5 bases and J lost 0, with 14 bases in between. The CDR3 reads CASSAFPGSSYNEQFF. The CDR3 DNA reads TGTGCCAGCAGCGCCTTCCCCGGGAGCTCCTACAATGAGCAGTTCTTC.

V gene TRBV3-1 combines with J gene TRBJ2-2; D gene ambiguous. The length of the CDR3 is 15 residues. V was clipped by 3 bases and J by 6 bases, with 14 bases between them. The germline gives CDR1 LGHDT, CDR2 YNNKEL (reference sequence). The CDR3 sequence is CASSQDPGGPGELFF. CDR3 sequence (DNA): TGTGCCAGCAGCCAGGACCCTGGCGGTCCCGGGGAGCTGTTTTTT.

This clonotype was detected only a few times. The V and J genes are TRBV9 and TRBJ2-1; tentatively, D is TRBD2 (5 bases). The CDR3 is 12 residues long. Trimming cost V 3 bases and J 9 bases, with 10 bases left between them. Germline CDR1 and CDR2: SGDLS and YYNGEE. DNA for the CDR3: TGTGCCAGCAGCGCCCAGCGGACTGAGCAGTTCTTC. Amino acids: CASSAQRTEQFF.

The chain is built from TRBV18 and TRBJ2-1, with D unclear. Trimming pared 3 bases from V and 7 bases from J, leaving 13 bases between. This CDR3 has 14 amino acids. Germline-derived CDR1 and CDR2 are KGHSH and LQKENI. The CDR3, as DNA: TGTGCCAGCTCACCCGTAGGTGTACTAAATGAGCAGTTCTTC. It encodes CASSPVGVLNEQFF. Supplemented by reference TRBV18 and TRBJ2-1, the full variable domain reads NAGVMQNPRHLVRRRGQEARLRCSPMKGHSHVYWYRQLPEEGLKFMVYLQKENIIDESGMPKERFSAEFPKEGPSILRIQQVVRGDSAAYFCASSPVGVLNEQFFGPGTRLTVL.

V usage is TRBV28 and J usage is TRBJ2-2; tentatively, D is TRBD2 (6 bases). The V end was cut by 4 bases, the J end by 2 bases, with 14 bases between. The CDR3 is made up of 16 amino acids. Germline-derived CDR1 and CDR2 are MDHEN and SYDVKM. The CDR3 spells CASSSPGGRNTGELFF. In DNA, the CDR3 is TGTGCCAGCAGTTCCCCCGGGGGACGAAACACCGGGGAGCTGTTTTTT. The whole variable domain, filled in from reference TRBV28 and TRBJ2-2, reads DVKVTQSSRYLVKRTGEKVFLECVQDMDHENMFWYRQDPGLGLRLIYFSYDVKMKEKGDIPEGYSVSREKKERFSLILESASTNQTSMYLCASSSPGGRNTGELFFGEGSRLTVL.

The chain employs TRBV20-1 and TRBJ1-2; the match to TRBD1 covers 7 bases. The length of the CDR3 is 13 residues. From germline, CDR1 is DFQATT and CDR2 SNEGSKA (reference sequence). Trimming cost V 6 bases and J 4 bases; bases outside gene matches: 8. The CDR3 here is CSAVTGTAYGYTF. CDR3 nucleotide sequence: TGCAGTGCCGTGACCGGGACAGCCTATGGCTACACCTTC.

A note on this clonotype: At one of its ends the junction is not consistent with the germline gene, which may arise from a read error. The chain recombines TRBV29-1 with TRBJ2-1; 7 nucleotides agree with TRBD2. The CDR3 length is 12 residues. Germline V gene sequence: CDR1 SQVTM, CDR2 ANQGSEA. The CDR3 region has the DNA TGCAGTGTTGAATATGAAAGGGAGCGGGGGTTCTTC. Translating it yields CSVEYERERGFF.

V and J are TRBV30 and TRBJ2-7; TRBD1 agrees at 9 bases. Germline V CDR1 and CDR2: GTSNPN, SVGIG (reference sequence). With 2 bases clipped from V and 7 bases from J, the junction kept 21 bases outside the gene matches. There are 18 residues in the CDR3. CDR3 nucleotides: TGTGCCTGGAGTAGATCGGGACAGGGAATCCCTTCCTACAATGAGCAGTACTTC. Protein: CAWSRSGQGIPSYNEQYF.

This clonotype was seen only a few times. V gene TRBV20-1 combines with J gene TRBJ2-7, with a possible D match to TRBD2 (6 bases). Trimming took 1 base from V and 3 from J, leaving 13 bases between them. From germline, CDR1 is DFQATT and CDR2 SNEGSKA (reference sequence). The CDR3 loop spans 14 amino acids. CDR3 protein: CSARVASANYEQYF. CDR3 DNA sequence: TGCAGTGCTAGAGTGGCTAGCGCGAACTACGAGCAGTACTTC.

The chain carries TRBV7-2 and TRBJ2-3; a weak D match, TRBD2 (5 bases). Trimming removed 1 base at V and 2 bases at J, with 10 bases between. Per germline, CDR1 SGHTA and CDR2 FQGNSA. The CDR3 is made up of 15 amino acids. The chain's CDR3 is CASSLVLTTTDTQYF. The CDR3 bases are TGTGCCAGCAGCTTAGTACTGACTACCACAGATACGCAGTATTTT.

This rearrangement joins TRBV29-1 to TRBJ1-6; D is possibly TRBD1 (6 bases). Germline V gene sequence: CDR1 SQVTM, CDR2 ANQGSEA. CDR3 length: 14 residues. The germline V and J ends were trimmed by 3 bases and 7 bases, with 13 bases remaining between them. In DNA form, the CDR3 reads TGCAGCGTTGATACGGGGGGGCCCAATTCACCCCTCCACTTT. Protein: CSVDTGGPNSPLHF. Filled out from reference TRBV29-1 and TRBJ1-6, the complete variable domain reads SAVISQKPSRDICQRGTSLTIQCQVDSQVTMMFWYRQQPGQSLTLIATANQGSEATYESGFVIDKFPISRPNLTFSTLTVSNMSPEDSSIYLCSVDTGGPNSPLHFGNGTRLTVT.

This clonotype occurred a few times. This chain uses TRBV12-5 with TRBJ1-5, with no clear D. The CDR3 sequence is 13 residues long. V dropped 2 bases and J dropped 4 bases, with 6 bases sitting between them. Germline V lookup: CDR1 LGHNT, CDR2 FRNRAP. The CDR3 is CASGLTTNQPQHF. DNA of the CDR3: TGTGCTAGTGGTTTGACTACTAATCAGCCCCAGCATTTT. Complete variable domain (other parts from reference TRBV12-5 and TRBJ1-5): DARVTQTPRHKVTEMGQEVTMRCQPILGHNTVFWYRQTMMQGLELLAYFRNRAPLDDSGMPKDRFSAEMPDATLATLKIQPSEPRDSAVYFCASGLTTNQPQHFGDGTRLSIL.

This clonotype was picked up a small number of times. At one of its ends the junction is not consistent with the germline gene, which may arise from a read error. The rearrangement uses TRBV10-2 and TRBJ1-5; D is possibly TRBD1 (6 bases). Germline V CDR1 and CDR2: WSHSY, SAAADI. This CDR3 is 19 amino acids long. The DNA for the CDR3 is TGCGCCAGTAGTGAGTTATCCGGGACAACGGCTCGGGGCAATCAGCCCCAGCATTTT. Protein: CASSELSGTTARGNQPQHF.

This clonotype occurred a few times. The chain is built from TRBV10-2 and TRBJ1-5; D gene ambiguous. Germline CDR1 and CDR2: WSHSY and SAAADI. CDR3 length: 14 residues. The V end was cut by 6 bases, the J end by 9 bases, with 18 bases between. The CDR3 DNA reads TGCGCCAGCAGGACGGATCAGCCCGAGGGGCCCCAGCATTTT. Its protein product is CASRTDQPEGPQHF.

The CDR3 loop reads CASSPVAGGFTGELFF. In DNA form, the CDR3 reads TGTGCCAGCAGCCCTGTAGCGGGAGGGTTTACCGGGGAGCTGTTTTTT. The V and J genes are TRBV6-5 and TRBJ2-2; 11 bases fit TRBD2. The germline V gene encodes CDR1 MNHEY and CDR2 SVGAGI. The length of the CDR3 is 16 residues. Trimming cost V 6 bases and J 5 bases; bases outside gene matches: 8.

The chain has TRBV9 and TRBJ2-7; D may be TRBD1 or TRBD2 (6 bases each). In germline, CDR1 is SGDLS, CDR2 YYNGEE. The CDR3 has 16 amino acids. V lost 4 bases and J 5 bases, leaving 22 bases between the germline ends. CDR3 nucleotides: TGTGCCAGCAGCACCGGGGGACAAGTCGGTCGCCACGAGCAGTACTTC. It codes for CASSTGGQVGRHEQYF.

Only a few counts were recorded for this clonotype. This may be a read error, as it is one base from a much larger clone. In DNA, the CDR3 is TGTGCCAGCAGTTTTCGCGGCGACTGGAAGCCTGAGCAGTTCTTC. This codes for CASSFRGDWKPEQFF. The V and J genes are TRBV6-5 and TRBJ2-1; D not certain. Looked up from germline, CDR1 is MNHEY and CDR2 is SVGAGI. The V end was cut by 4 bases, the J end by 9 bases, with 19 bases between. The CDR3 length is 15 residues.

The sample holds many counts of this clonotype. The chain couples TRBV20-1 to TRBJ1-2; D might be TRBD1 (5 bases). The germline V gene encodes CDR1 DFQATT and CDR2 SNEGSKA (reference sequence). The CDR3 is 14 residues long. V was pared by 0 bases and J by 6 bases, with 14 bases between. CDR3 in DNA: TGCAGTGCTAGAGATGGGCGCGGGGGAGATGGCTACACCTTC. Residues: CSARDGRGGDGYTF.

The DNA for the CDR3 is TGCGCCAGCAGCTTGGACGGGGGCGTAGGGAATCAGCCCCAGCATTTT. It translates to CASSLDGGVGNQPQHF. The rearrangement links TRBV5-1 to TRBJ1-5; a possible D gene is TRBD1 (6 bases). The CDR3 contains 16 residues. V was trimmed by 0 bases and J by 4 bases, leaving 14 bases between them. Germline loops: CDR1 SGHRS, CDR2 YFSETQ.

The J gene is TRBJ2-7, the V gene TRBV20-1; possibly TRBD1 or TRBD2 for D (7 bases each). This CDR3 has 15 residues. Per germline, CDR1 DFQATT and CDR2 SNEGSKA (reference sequence). The V end lost 5 bases, the J end lost 4 bases, and 21 bases lay between the germline ends. DNA for the CDR3: TGCAGTGCTCAGGGGGGGGAGGGCTCATTGTACGAGCAGTACTTC. It is translated as CSAQGGEGSLYEQYF.